This T cell receptor beta chain was captured in a study of PD-1 blockade in classical Hodgkin lymphoma. Study as a whole: Administration of nivolumab to patients was at 3 mg/kg intravenously every 2 weeks. Overall study findings and caveats: Newly diagnosed and completely responding patients shared comparable baseline diversity.

Per germline, CDR1 LNHDA and CDR2 SQIVND (reference sequence). CDR3 size: 17 residues. With V trimmed by 1 base and J by 4 bases, 5 bases remained unmatched. Method: immunoSEQ multiplex PCR; TCRdb's copy keeps in-frame clones and lacks some. The sample records about 20,000 clones, around 65% being singletons. Details on this clone: No antigen is known for it.

As for time point: cycle 4 day 1 (C4D1), after more than five weeks of nivolumab. Each of the patients experienced relapse following autologous stem cell transplantation, and their brentuximab vedotin exposure differed. The input for sequencing was peripheral blood mononuclear cells (PBMCs), taken before the fourth cycle of nivolumab. The source is a human donor with classical Hodgkin lymphoma. The V and J genes are TRBV19 and TRBJ2-5; 14 bases are shared with TRBD2. This chain's CDR3 is CASSIGGTSGSGETQYF. CDR3 nucleotide sequence: TGTGCCAGTAGTATAGGGGGGACTAGCGGGAGTGGAGAGACCCAGTACTTC. The complete variable domain, with remaining parts taken from reference TRBV19 and TRBJ2-5, reads DGGITQSPKYLFRKEGQNVTLSCEQNLNHDAMYWYRQDPGQGLRLIYYSQIVNDFQKGDIAEGYSVSREKKESFPLTVTSAQKNPTAFYLCASSIGGTSGSGETQYFGPGTRLLVL.